Sequencing of this T cell receptor beta chain was carried out in a study of beta chain features in type 1 diabetes. The study's findings and limits: Shorter templates may be favored by PCR, equally so in patients and controls. Shorter TCRB CDR3s, moderately but significantly so, were found in Type 1 diabetes patients in all four CD4+ subsets.

Expressed TCRB transcripts were sequenced after all isolated RNA was converted to cDNA. Only in-frame clones appear in the TCRdb table, and some are missing; sequencing was by immunoSEQ multiplex PCR. Counted here are 250,000 or so clones, around 14% occurring once; the ten biggest clones make up 0.019%. Naive, central memory, regulatory and stem cell-like memory cells within the CD4+ compartment were sorted using CD45RO/CCR7/CD25/CD127/CD95/CD27. V dropped 0 bases and J dropped 4 bases, with 17 bases sitting between them. The germline gives CDR1 SGHRS, CDR2 YFSETQ. CDR3 size: 16 residues. Comments on this clone: Its antigen remains unidentified.

The V gene is TRBV5-1, the J gene TRBJ2-7; possible D gene TRBD2, 6 bases. This sequence was found in a man younger than 45 with type 1 diabetes. Sequencing was performed on naive CD4+ T cells from blood. The CDR3: CASSLATVAAPYEQYF. For the CDR3, the DNA is TGCGCCAGCAGCTTGGCCACGGTAGCGGCGCCGTACGAGCAGTACTTC.